These 22 T cell receptor beta chains were all obtained from the same sample, sequenced in a study of cytomegalovirus exposure and HLA in healthy donors. Clones were sequenced by immunoSEQ multiplex PCR, and TCRdb holds only the in-frame ones, with some missing. The sample lists about 84,000 clones; approximately 91% were seen once. Sequencing was done on a sample of PBMCs. Receptors were obtained from a man under 40 in good health and CMV-seronegative.

The chain employs TRBV10-3 and TRBJ1-5; 9 bases are a match to TRBD1. CDR1 and CDR2 from the germline V gene are ENHRY and SYGVKD. This CDR3 is built from 16 residues. The trim removed 5 bases at V and 10 bases at J, leaving 15 bases unmatched. The DNA for the CDR3 is TGTGCCATCAGTTCTGGGGACAGGGATCGAGCCAAACCCCAGCATTTT. Translation gives CAISSGDRDRAKPQHF.

This clone was detected only a few times. The V call is TRBV4-2, the J call TRBJ2-3; 11 nucleotides line up with TRBD1. Germline V gene sequence: CDR1 LGHNA, CDR2 YNFKEQ. V shed 0 bases, J shed 4 bases, and the junction held 3 bases outside the gene matches. The CDR3 has 16 residues. CDR3 region: CASSQDRTGGADTQYF. CDR3 nucleotide sequence: TGTGCCAGCAGCCAAGATAGGACAGGGGGCGCAGATACGCAGTATTTT.

The chain joins TRBV5-1 to TRBJ2-7; 9 bases are shared with TRBD1. Per germline, CDR1 SGHRS and CDR2 YFSETQ. This CDR3 has 14 amino acids. The J segment lost 5 bases and the V segment lost 1 base, leaving 4 bases of the junction unmatched. CDR3 in amino acids: CASSLTRTGDEQYF. The CDR3 DNA reads TGCGCCAGCAGCTTGACTAGGACAGGGGACGAGCAGTACTTC.

This clone was found many times. V is TRBV2 and J is TRBJ2-1; 7 bases map to TRBD1. CDR1 is SNHLY, CDR2 FYNNEI, per germline. CDR3 size: 14 residues. V was pared by 11 bases and J by 5 bases, with 12 bases of the junction left unmatched. The CDR3, as DNA: TGTGCCCGCCAAAGGCGGACAGGCGACAATGAGCAGTTCTTC. This codes for CARQRRTGDNEQFF. Full variable domain (rest looked up from reference TRBV2 and TRBJ2-1): EPEVTQTPSHQVTQMGQEVILRCVPISNHLYFYWYRQILGQKVEFLVSFYNNEISEKSEIFDDQFSVERPDGSNFTLKIRSTKLEDSAMYFCARQRRTGDNEQFFGPGTRLTVL.

The CDR3 spells CASTPFTGGTNEQFF. The CDR3 DNA reads as TGTGCCAGCACTCCATTCACGGGAGGGACGAATGAGCAGTTCTTC. The chain combines TRBV2 with TRBJ2-1, with 8 bases that match TRBD2. CDR1 is SNHLY, CDR2 FYNNEI, per germline. The CDR3 sequence is 15 residues long. Trimming took 7 bases from V and 7 from J; bases not matched to a gene: 12.

The J gene is TRBJ2-7, the V gene TRBV5-4; TRBD1 is a possible D gene (5 bases). CDR1 and CDR2 from the germline V gene are SGHNT and YYREEE (reference sequence). This CDR3 is 15 amino acids long. The V gene lost 3 bases and the J gene lost 6 bases, with 19 bases spanning the gap. This chain's CDR3 is CASSSTDRVPLEQYF. CDR3 nucleotide sequence: TGTGCCAGCAGCTCCACCGACAGAGTCCCTCTCGAGCAGTACTTC. Together with reference TRBV5-4 and TRBJ2-7, the CDR3 gives the full variable domain: ETGVTQSPTHLIKTRGQQVTLRCSSQSGHNTVSWYQQALGQGPQFIFQYYREEENGRGNFPPRFSGLQFPNYSSELNVNALELDDSALYLCASSSTDRVPLEQYFGPGTRLTVT.

The CDR3 DNA is TGTGCCACCAGCAGAGTGTGGCAGGATTCGGAGCCCCAGCATTTT. Its translation: CATSRVWQDSEPQHF. This sequence joins TRBV15 and TRBJ1-5; D is unclear. This CDR3 has 15 amino acids. Germline V gene lookup returns CDR1 LNHNV and CDR2 YYDKDF (reference sequence). Trimming stripped 1 base from V and 8 bases from J, with 15 bases between.

This chain links TRBV30 with TRBJ1-2; D is perhaps TRBD1 (6 bases). The CDR3 loop spans 13 amino acids. Germline values: CDR1 GTSNPN, CDR2 SVGIG (reference sequence). V lost 6 bases, J lost 8 bases, and 19 bases lay in between. Here the CDR3 DNA reads TGTGCCTGTGCCCCCCGACAGGATGGCGGCTACACCTTC. Its translation is CACAPRQDGGYTF. Complete variable domain (other parts from reference TRBV30 and TRBJ1-2): SQTIHQWPATLVQPVGSPLSLECTVEGTSNPNLYWYRQAAGRGLQLLFYSVGIGQISSEVPQNLSASRPQDRQFILSSKKLLLSDSGFYLCACAPRQDGGYTFGSGTRLTVV.

This sequence joins TRBV5-6 and TRBJ1-2, with a possible D match to TRBD1 (5 bases). The CDR3 covers 15 residues. The V gene lost 9 bases and the J gene lost 3 bases, with 21 bases spanning the gap. Germline lookup yields CDR1 SGHDT and CDR2 YYEEEE. The CDR3 DNA sequence: TGTGCCACCCATACGACAGCCATCCCTTACTATGGCTACACCTTC. Its translation is CATHTTAIPYYGYTF. The full variable domain, completed using reference TRBV5-6 and TRBJ1-2, is DAGVTQSPTHLIKTRGQQVTLRCSPKSGHDTVSWYQQALGQGPQFIFQYYEEEERQRGNFPDRFSGHQFPNYSSELNVNALLLGDSALYLCATHTTAIPYYGYTFGSGTRLTVV.

The chain is built from TRBV5-1 and TRBJ1-2; D unresolved. Germline values: CDR1 SGHRS, CDR2 YFSETQ. CDR3 size: 13 residues. Between the trimmed V and J ends, which lost 3 bases and 1 base, there was a span of 7 bases. DNA of the CDR3: TGCGCCAGCAGCTCCCTGAGTAACTATGGCTACACCTTC. This sequence encodes CASSSLSNYGYTF.

This sequence joins TRBV5-1 and TRBJ2-1, with D perhaps TRBD2 (6 bases). The CDR3 runs 15 residues. Trimming took 5 bases from V and 4 from J, leaving 16 bases between them. Germline assignment: CDR1 SGHRS and CDR2 YFSETQ. CDR3 region: CASRTREALYNEQFF. CDR3 DNA sequence: TGCGCCAGCAGAACGAGGGAGGCCTTATACAATGAGCAGTTCTTC.

V and J are TRBV5-5 and TRBJ2-7; tentative D call: TRBD1 (6 bases). Trimming pared 7 bases from V and 6 bases from J, leaving 20 bases between. Germline values: CDR1 SGHKS, CDR2 YYEKEE (reference sequence). CDR3 length equals 14 residues. CDR3: CASLRGKPGGEQYF. DNA of the CDR3: TGTGCCAGCTTGAGGGGGAAACCGGGTGGCGAGCAGTACTTC.

The chain employs TRBV9 and TRBJ2-1; 8 nucleotides line up with TRBD2. Per germline, CDR1 SGDLS and CDR2 YYNGEE. V lost 4 bases, J lost 7 bases, and 4 bases stayed unmatched. The CDR3 contains 13 residues. CDR3 residues: CASSPRGGNEQFF. Here the CDR3 DNA reads TGTGCCAGCAGCCCCCGGGGGGGGAATGAGCAGTTCTTC. Full variable domain (outside the CDR3, taken from reference TRBV9 and TRBJ2-1): DSGVTQTPKHLITATGQRVTLRCSPRSGDLSVYWYQQSLDQGLQFLIQYYNGEERAKGNILERFSAQQFPDLHSELNLSSLELGDSALYFCASSPRGGNEQFFGPGTRLTVL.

V usage is TRBV9 and J usage is TRBJ2-7; 11 bases are shared with TRBD1. The V gene end was trimmed by 4 bases and the J gene end by 3 bases; junction bases not matched to a gene: 6. The CDR3 loop spans 15 amino acids. Germline loops: CDR1 SGDLS, CDR2 YYNGEE. The CDR3 DNA sequence: TGTGCCAGCAGCCTACGGACAGGGGGCGGCTACGAGCAGTACTTC. Protein: CASSLRTGGGYEQYF.

The chain has TRBV14 and TRBJ1-2; a possible D gene is TRBD1 (6 bases). From germline, CDR1 is SGHDN and CDR2 FVKESK. The CDR3 is 13 residues long. V was shortened by 4 bases and J by 4 bases, with 10 bases between the two germline ends. The CDR3 sequence: CASSRDNSYGYTF. Written as DNA, the CDR3 is TGTGCCAGCAGCCGGGACAATTCCTATGGCTACACCTTC.

This clone was seen once. The chain uses TRBV18 and TRBJ2-7; maybe TRBD2 (6 bases). Trimming removed 4 bases from V and 8 bases from J, with 18 bases in between. This CDR3 is 14 amino acids long. Germline V gene data show CDR1 as KGHSH and CDR2 as LQKENI. The CDR3 here is CASSLGTREDKQYF. The CDR3 DNA reads TGTGCCAGCTCACTCGGGACTCGTGAAGACAAGCAGTACTTC.

The V call is TRBV6-6, the J call TRBJ2-3; D unclear. The CDR3 is made up of 12 amino acids. Germline values: CDR1 MNHNY, CDR2 SVGAGI (reference sequence). Trimming cost V 4 bases and J 2 bases, with 4 bases left between them. This CDR3 reads CASSSFTDTQYF. The CDR3 nucleotides are TGTGCCAGCAGTTCTTTCACAGATACGCAGTATTTT.

This chain connects TRBV28 to TRBJ1-4; D is undetermined. V dropped 8 bases and J dropped 7 bases, with 14 bases sitting between them. The CDR3 length is 13 residues. Germline loops: CDR1 MDHEN, CDR2 SYDVKM. The CDR3 here is CASGEATLEKLFF. CDR3 in DNA: TGTGCCAGCGGAGAGGCGACCCTTGAAAAACTGTTTTTT.

V and J are TRBV5-6 and TRBJ1-5; 10 bases are shared with TRBD1. V lost 0 bases and J lost 4; bases outside the gene matches: 1. Germline values: CDR1 SGHDT, CDR2 YYEEEE. CDR3 size: 15 residues. CDR3 DNA sequence: TGTGCCAGCAGCTTGGGGGACAGGGGAAATCAGCCCCAGCATTTT. Its translation: CASSLGDRGNQPQHF.

The chain's CDR3 is CASSLHGGGVSYNSPLHF. The CDR3 DNA reads as TGTGCCAGCAGCCTTCACGGCGGAGGGGTCTCCTATAATTCACCCCTCCACTTT. The chain links TRBV5-6 to TRBJ1-6, with D possibly TRBD1 on 5 matching bases. Germline V gene sequence: CDR1 SGHDT, CDR2 YYEEEE. Trimming took off 4 bases at V and 0 bases at J, with 17 bases between the two ends. The CDR3 has 18 amino acids.

This chain links TRBV19 with TRBJ2-7; D ambiguous. Trimming stripped 3 bases from V and 2 bases from J, with 14 bases between. CDR1 is LNHDA, CDR2 SQIVND, per germline (reference sequence). This CDR3 spans 15 amino acids. CDR3 DNA: TGTGCCAGTAGTATTCGGTCTAGTGGTACCTACGAGCAGTACTTC. The encoded protein is CASSIRSSGTYEQYF.

This chain uses TRBV5-1 with TRBJ2-2; TRBD1 aligns across 11 bases. Per the germline V gene, CDR1 is SGHRS and CDR2 is YFSETQ. CDR3 length: 17 amino acids. Unmatched junction bases numbered 8, after V lost 4 bases and J lost 3 bases. The CDR3 loop reads CASSPGQGARHTGELFF. The DNA for the CDR3 is TGCGCCAGCAGCCCAGGACAGGGGGCGCGTCACACCGGGGAGCTGTTTTTT.